This T cell receptor (beta chain) derives from a study of T cells in Graves' hyperthyroidism and ophthalmopathy. This clonotype occurred a few times. Its target is not known. Overall study findings and caveats: Among clonotypes expanded in thyroid above 0.001, most were also found in blood.

Each diagnosis drew on symptoms, thyroxine, TRAb, thyroid ultrasound and orbital computed tomography findings. Fresh 10 ml peripheral blood yielded PBMCs. TCR beta CDR3 region amplification was performed from RNA transcripts. The study used the HTBI primer set for a first-round RT-PCR of the TCR CDR3. MiXCR, run by TCRdb on the multiplex PCR reads, gives a single entry per CDR3 protein. The table lists 220,000 or so distinct CDR3 sequences, 16% of them singletons. The CDR3 contains 18 residues. V shed 4 bases and J 4 bases; nucleotides not matched to a gene: 12. Germline loops: CDR1 SGHRS, CDR2 YFSETQ.

The sample consisted of blood. This chain connects TRBV5-1 to TRBJ2-1; TRBD2 aligns across 12 bases. The sequence was obtained from a woman aged 18-29 years with Graves' ophthalmopathy. Here the CDR3 reads CASSPGLAGGLWYNEQFF. CDR3 sequence (DNA): TGCGCCAGCAGCCCCGGGCTAGCGGGGGGGCTATGGTACAATGAGCAGTTCTTC.